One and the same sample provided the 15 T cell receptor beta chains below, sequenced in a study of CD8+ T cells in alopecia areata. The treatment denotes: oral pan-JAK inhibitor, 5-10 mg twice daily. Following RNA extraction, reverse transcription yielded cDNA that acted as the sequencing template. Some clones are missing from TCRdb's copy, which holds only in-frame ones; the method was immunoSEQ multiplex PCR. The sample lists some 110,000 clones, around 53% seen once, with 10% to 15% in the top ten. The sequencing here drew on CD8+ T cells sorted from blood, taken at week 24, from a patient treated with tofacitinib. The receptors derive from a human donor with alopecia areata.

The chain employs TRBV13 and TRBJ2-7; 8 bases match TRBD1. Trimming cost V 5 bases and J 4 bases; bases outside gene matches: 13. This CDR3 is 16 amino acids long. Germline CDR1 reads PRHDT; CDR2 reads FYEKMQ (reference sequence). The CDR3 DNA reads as TGTGCCAGCAGCACCCAACAGGGGGATAGGGCTTACGAGCAGTACTTC. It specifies CASSTQQGDRAYEQYF. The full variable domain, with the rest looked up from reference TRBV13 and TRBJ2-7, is AAGVIQSPRHLIKEKRETATLKCYPIPRHDTVYWYQQGPGQDPQFLISFYEKMQSDKGSIPDRFSAQQFSDYHSELNMSSLELGDSALYFCASSTQQGDRAYEQYFGPGTRLTVT.

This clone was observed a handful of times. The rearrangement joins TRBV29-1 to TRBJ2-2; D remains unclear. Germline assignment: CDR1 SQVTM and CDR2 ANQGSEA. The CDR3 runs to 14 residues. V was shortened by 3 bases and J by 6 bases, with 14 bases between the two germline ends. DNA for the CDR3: TGCAGCGTTGAGAAGGACGGCTGGGCCGGGGAGCTGTTTTTT. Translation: CSVEKDGWAGELFF.

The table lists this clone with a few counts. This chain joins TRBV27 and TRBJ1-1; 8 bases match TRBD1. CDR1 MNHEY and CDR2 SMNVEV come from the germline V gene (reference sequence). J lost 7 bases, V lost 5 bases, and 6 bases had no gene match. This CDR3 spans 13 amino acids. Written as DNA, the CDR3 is TGTGCCAGCAGTCCGGACAGGGCGAGTGAAGCTTTCTTT. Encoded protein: CASSPDRASEAFF.

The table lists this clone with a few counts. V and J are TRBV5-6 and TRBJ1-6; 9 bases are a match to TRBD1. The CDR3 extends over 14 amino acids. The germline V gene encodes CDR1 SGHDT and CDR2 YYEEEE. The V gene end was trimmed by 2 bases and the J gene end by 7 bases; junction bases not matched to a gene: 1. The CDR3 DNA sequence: TGTGCCAGCAGCTTCGGGACAGGGAATTCACCCCTCCACTTT. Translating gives CASSFGTGNSPLHF.

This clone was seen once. CDR3 sequence: CASSYSWLAQETQYF. In DNA, the CDR3 is TGTGCCAGCAGTTACTCGTGGCTAGCCCAAGAGACCCAGTACTTC. This chain joins TRBV6-5 and TRBJ2-5; maybe TRBD2 (5 bases). Trimming took off 0 bases at V and 1 base at J, with 9 bases between the two ends. From germline, CDR1 is MNHEY and CDR2 SVGAGI. The CDR3 length is 15 residues.

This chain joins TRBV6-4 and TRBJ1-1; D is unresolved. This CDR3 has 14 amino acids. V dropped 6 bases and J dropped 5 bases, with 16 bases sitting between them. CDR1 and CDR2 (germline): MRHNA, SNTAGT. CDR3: CASRETLEETEAFF. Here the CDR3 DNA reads TGTGCCAGCAGAGAGACCCTAGAAGAAACTGAAGCTTTCTTT.

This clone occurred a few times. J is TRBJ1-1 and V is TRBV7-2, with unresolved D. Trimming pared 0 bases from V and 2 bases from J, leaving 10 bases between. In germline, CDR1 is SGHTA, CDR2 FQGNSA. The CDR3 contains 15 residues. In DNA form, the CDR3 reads TGTGCCAGCAGCTTAGCGCGTGTACCTAACACTGAAGCTTTCTTT. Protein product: CASSLARVPNTEAFF.

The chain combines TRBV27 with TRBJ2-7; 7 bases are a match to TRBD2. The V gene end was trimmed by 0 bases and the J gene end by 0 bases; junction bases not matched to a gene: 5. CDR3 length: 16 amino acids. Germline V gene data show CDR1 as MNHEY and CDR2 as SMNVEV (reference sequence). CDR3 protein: CASSLSQGGGSYEQYF. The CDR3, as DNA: TGTGCCAGCAGTTTATCGCAGGGCGGGGGCTCCTACGAGCAGTACTTC.

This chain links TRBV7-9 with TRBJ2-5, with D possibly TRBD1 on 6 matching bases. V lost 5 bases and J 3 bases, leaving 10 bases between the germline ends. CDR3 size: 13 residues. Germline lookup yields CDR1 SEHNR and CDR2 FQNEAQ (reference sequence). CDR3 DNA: TGTGCCAGCAGCGTCACAGGGAAAGAGACCCAGTACTTC. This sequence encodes CASSVTGKETQYF.

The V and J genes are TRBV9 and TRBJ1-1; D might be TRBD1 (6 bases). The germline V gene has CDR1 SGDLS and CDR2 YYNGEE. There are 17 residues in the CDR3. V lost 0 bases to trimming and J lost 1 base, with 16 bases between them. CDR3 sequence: CASSVDRTGNENTEAFF. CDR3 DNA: TGTGCCAGCAGCGTAGATCGAACAGGGAATGAGAACACTGAAGCTTTCTTT. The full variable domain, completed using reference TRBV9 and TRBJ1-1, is DSGVTQTPKHLITATGQRVTLRCSPRSGDLSVYWYQQSLDQGLQFLIQYYNGEERAKGNILERFSAQQFPDLHSELNLSSLELGDSALYFCASSVDRTGNENTEAFFGQGTRLTVV.

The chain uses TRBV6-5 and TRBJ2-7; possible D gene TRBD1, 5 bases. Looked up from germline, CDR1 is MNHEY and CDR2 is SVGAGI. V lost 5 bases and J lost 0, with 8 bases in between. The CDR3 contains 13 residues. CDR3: CASSQDSSYEQYF. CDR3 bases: TGTGCCAGCAGTCAAGACAGCTCCTACGAGCAGTACTTC.

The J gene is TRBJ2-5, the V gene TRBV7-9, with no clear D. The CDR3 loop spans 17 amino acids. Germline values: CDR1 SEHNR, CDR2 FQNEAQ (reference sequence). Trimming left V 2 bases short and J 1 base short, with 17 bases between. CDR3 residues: CASSLPLGRRAQETQYF. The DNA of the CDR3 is TGTGCCAGCAGCTTACCTTTGGGCAGACGTGCCCAAGAGACCCAGTACTTC.

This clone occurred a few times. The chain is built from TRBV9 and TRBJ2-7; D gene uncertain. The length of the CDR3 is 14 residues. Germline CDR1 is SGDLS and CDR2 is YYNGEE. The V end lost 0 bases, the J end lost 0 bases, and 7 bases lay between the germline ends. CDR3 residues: CASSVGADSYEQYF. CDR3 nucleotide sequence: TGTGCCAGCAGCGTAGGGGCAGACTCCTACGAGCAGTACTTC.

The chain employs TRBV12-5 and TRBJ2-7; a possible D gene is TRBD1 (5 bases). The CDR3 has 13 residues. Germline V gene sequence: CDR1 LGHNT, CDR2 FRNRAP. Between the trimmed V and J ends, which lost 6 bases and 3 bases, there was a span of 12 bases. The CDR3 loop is CASGSDIDYEQYF. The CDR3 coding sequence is TGTGCTAGTGGATCGGACATCGACTACGAGCAGTACTTC.

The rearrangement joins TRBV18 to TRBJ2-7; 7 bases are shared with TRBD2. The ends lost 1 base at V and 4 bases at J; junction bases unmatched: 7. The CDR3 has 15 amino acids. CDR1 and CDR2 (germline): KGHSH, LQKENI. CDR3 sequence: CASSPLGGDEYEQYF. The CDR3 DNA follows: TGTGCCAGCTCACCACTTGGGGGGGATGAATACGAGCAGTACTTC. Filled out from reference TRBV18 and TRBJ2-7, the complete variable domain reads NAGVMQNPRHLVRRRGQEARLRCSPMKGHSHVYWYRQLPEEGLKFMVYLQKENIIDESGMPKERFSAEFPKEGPSILRIQQVVRGDSAAYFCASSPLGGDEYEQYFGPGTRLTVT.